This TCR beta chain was identified during a study of regulatory T cells in long-lasting Graves disease. Study-level findings and limits: Researchers examined only peripheral blood and not thyroid tissue.

This clonotype was seen a few times. Its antigen is as yet unknown. Construction of the TCR beta libraries employed iRepertoire HTBI primers in conjunction with Arm-PCR of CDR3 regions. A single record per CDR3 protein comes from TCRdb applying MiXCR to the multiplex PCR reads. This table holds approximately 470,000 distinct CDR3 sequences, around 20% found once. As for time point: persistent/refractory GD, antithyroid drugs over 5 years with positive TRAb. RNA isolated from PBMCs was used to make the TCR library. The CDR3 sequence is 17 residues long. The germline CDR1 and CDR2 sequences are MGHRA and YSYEKL. The V gene lost 2 bases and the J gene lost 3 bases, with 20 bases spanning the gap.

Sequenced here: peripheral blood mononuclear cells (PBMCs), sampled when the disease was refractory, from a patient treated with antithyroid drugs. The TCR originated in a female donor with Graves disease. The rearrangement uses TRBV4-1 and TRBJ2-7; D remains ambiguous. CDR3 sequence reads: CASSQWIGPQPHYEQYF. As DNA, the CDR3 is TGCGCCAGCAGCCAATGGATCGGTCCGCAGCCTCACTACGAGCAGTACTTC.